This is a list of T cell receptor beta chains from one sample in a study of neoadjuvant anti-PD-1 for oral cavity cancer. TCRdb keeps only in-frame clones here, not all; method: immunoSEQ multiplex PCR. The sample lists over 80,000 clones; about 84% were seen once. This sample comprised PBMCs, obtained before nivolumab (anti-PD-1) treatment. These receptors were obtained from a person aged 35-79 years with oral cavity squamous cell carcinoma. The CDR3 runs from the conserved cysteine through the conserved F or W. A D gene is named only where the DNA matches it firmly. Part of the rows lack a size; the others show once, few, many or a class for expanded clones.

j_call clone_size d_call v_call cdr3_nt cdr3_aa
TRBJ1-1 once TRBD1 TRBV30 TGTGCCTGGAGTGTCGGACAGGGCGCACCAGCTTTCTTT CAWSVGQGAPAFF
TRBJ1-5 NA TRBD1 TRBV19 TGTGCCAGTAGCCCAGACAGGGAGAGCAATCAGCCCCAGCATTTT CASSPDRESNQPQHF
TRBJ1-2 NA TRBD1 TRBV6-5 TGTGCCAGCAGTCGGCCCGGGACAGCCTATGGCTACACCTTC CASSRPGTAYGYTF
TRBJ1-5 NA NA TRBV6-6 TGTGCCAGCAGTGATTATACAGGGCTGGGTCAGCCCCAGCATTTT CASSDYTGLGQPQHF
TRBJ1-1 NA TRBD1 TRBV6-1 TGTGCCAGTCGGGACAGGGGTGCGAACACTGAAGCTTTCTTT CASRDRGANTEAFF
TRBJ2-5 few TRBD2 TRBV6-6 TGTGCCAGCAGCCACGGGGGGGACGAGACCCAGTACTTC CASSHGGDETQYF
TRBJ2-5 NA TRBD2 TRBV19 TGTGCCAGTAGTATTGGAGTAGCGGGAGGGGAGACCCAGTACTTC CASSIGVAGGETQYF
TRBJ2-1 NA TRBD1 TRBV7-3 TGTGCCAGCAGCTTAGAGGGGGCTAGCCTTTACAATGAGCAGTTCTTC CASSLEGASLYNEQFF
TRBJ2-7 NA NA TRBV19 TGTGCCAGTAGTATAGCGGACTCCCTACGGGGCGAGCAGTACTTC CASSIADSLRGEQYF
TRBJ2-1 NA NA TRBV6-5 TGTGCCAGCAGTTCTCCACTAGCAGGCTACAATGAGCAGTTCTTC CASSSPLAGYNEQFF
TRBJ2-2 NA NA TRBV2 TGTGCCAGCAGTCCCGACCGGACGGGGGAGCTGTTTTTT CASSPDRTGELFF
TRBJ2-5 NA TRBD2 TRBV10-3 TGTGCCATCGGACTAGCCGAGACCCAGTACTTC CAIGLAETQYF
TRBJ1-4 NA TRBD1 TRBV5-1 TGCGCCAGCAGTTGGGGGGACAGGGGGTCGCCTTTGGAAAAACTGTTTTTT CASSWGDRGSPLEKLFF
TRBJ2-2 NA NA TRBV30 TGTGCCTGTAGCGGGACAGCGAACACCGGGGAGCTGTTTTTT CACSGTANTGELFF
TRBJ2-5 NA TRBD2 TRBV28 TGTGCCAGCAGTTTAGCGGGAGGGGGGTTCCAAGAGACCCAGTACTTC CASSLAGGGFQETQYF
TRBJ2-1 once TRBD2 TRBV9 TGTGCCAGCAGCGTAGCTACTAGCGGCTCCTACAATGAGCAGTTCTTC CASSVATSGSYNEQFF
TRBJ1-1 NA NA TRBV5-1 TGCGCCAGCAGCTTTATAGGTGCGACGGACGAAGCTTTCTTT CASSFIGATDEAFF
TRBJ1-5 NA NA TRBV6-1 TGTGCCAGCAGTCCCCGGGACGCCCGTCAGCCCCAGCATTTT CASSPRDARQPQHF
TRBJ2-4 NA NA TRBV6-1 TGTGCCAGCAGTCACAGCAAAAACATTCAGTACTTC CASSHSKNIQYF
TRBJ1-5 few NA TRBV30 TGTGCCTGGAGTCTCCAGGGCCCTCAGCCCCAGCATTTT CAWSLQGPQPQHF
TRBJ2-2 NA NA TRBV30 TGTGCCTGGCGGGAGATGGGGACCGGGGAGCTGTTTTTT CAWREMGTGELFF
TRBJ1-2 few TRBD1 TRBV7-8 TGTGCCAGCAGCCCGGGACAGGGCCCCTATGGCTACACCTTC CASSPGQGPYGYTF
TRBJ1-4 NA NA TRBV5-4 TGTGCCAGCAGCTTGGCTGGAACGAACTTGCCTGGAAAACTGTTTTTT CASSLAGTNLPGKLFF
TRBJ2-7 once NA TRBV9 TGTGCCAGCAGCTCTACACCGGGCTGGGAGCAGTACTTC CASSSTPGWEQYF
TRBJ2-7 NA NA TRBV5-3 TGTGCCAGAAGCTGGGACGGCCGCTCCTACGAGCAGTACTTC CARSWDGRSYEQYF
TRBJ2-3 NA NA TRBV10-3 TGTGCCACCGGGGCAGGGGGGGGCACAGATACGCAGTATTTT CATGAGGGTDTQYF
TRBJ2-2 NA TRBD2 TRBV9 TGTGCCAGCAGCCCCCGGACTAGCGGGAGCATCACCGGGGAGCTGTTTTTT CASSPRTSGSITGELFF
TRBJ2-2 NA NA TRBV7-3 TGTGCCAGCAGCCTAAACACCGGGGAGCTGTTTTTT CASSLNTGELFF
TRBJ2-3 NA NA TRBV14 TGTGCCAGCAGCCAAGATCTGAGTACAGATACGCAGTATTTT CASSQDLSTDTQYF
TRBJ2-1 once TRBD2 TRBV5-5 TGTGCCAGCAGCGCGGGGACTAGCGCCAGCCGCGATGAGCAGTTCTTC CASSAGTSASRDEQFF
TRBJ2-7 NA NA TRBV5-8 TGTGCCAGCAGGTCCTCAATCCGGACAGCAACCTACGAGCAGTACTTC CASRSSIRTATYEQYF
TRBJ2-7 NA TRBD1 TRBV4-2 TGTGCCAGCAGCCTAGGACAGGGACCACTAGGGGAGCAGTACTTC CASSLGQGPLGEQYF
TRBJ1-5 NA TRBD1 TRBV4-1 TGCGCCAGCAGCCAGTGGGACAGGGAACAGCCCCAGCATTTT CASSQWDREQPQHF
TRBJ2-3 once NA TRBV7-7 TGTGCTAGCAGCTTAGGGAGCACAGATACGCAGTATTTT CASSLGSTDTQYF